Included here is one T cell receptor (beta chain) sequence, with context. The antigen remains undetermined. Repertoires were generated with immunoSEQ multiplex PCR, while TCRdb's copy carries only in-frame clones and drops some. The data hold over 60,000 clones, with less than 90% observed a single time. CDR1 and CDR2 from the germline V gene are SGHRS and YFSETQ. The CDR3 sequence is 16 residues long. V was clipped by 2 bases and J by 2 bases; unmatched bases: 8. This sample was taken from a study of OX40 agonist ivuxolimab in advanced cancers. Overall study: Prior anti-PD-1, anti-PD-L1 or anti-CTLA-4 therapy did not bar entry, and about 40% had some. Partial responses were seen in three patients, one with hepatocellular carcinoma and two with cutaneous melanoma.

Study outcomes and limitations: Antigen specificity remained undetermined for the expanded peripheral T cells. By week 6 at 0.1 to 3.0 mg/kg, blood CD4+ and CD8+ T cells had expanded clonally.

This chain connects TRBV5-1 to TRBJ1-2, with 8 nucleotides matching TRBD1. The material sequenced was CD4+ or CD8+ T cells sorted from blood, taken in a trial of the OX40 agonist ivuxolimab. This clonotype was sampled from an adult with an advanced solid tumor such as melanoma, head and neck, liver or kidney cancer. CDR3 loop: CASSLSTGALNYGYTF. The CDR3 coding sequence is TGCGCCAGCAGCTTATCGACAGGGGCCCTCAACTATGGCTACACCTTC. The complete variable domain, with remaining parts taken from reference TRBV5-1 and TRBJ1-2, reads KAGVTQTPRYLIKTRGQQVTLSCSPISGHRSVSWYQQTPGQGLQFLFEYFSETQRNKGNFPGRFSGRQFSNSRSEMNVSTLELGDSALYLCASSLSTGALNYGYTFGSGTRLTVV.